This T cell receptor (beta chain) was sequenced in a study of OX40 agonist ivuxolimab in advanced cancers. On this clone: Its antigen is currently unknown.

The V segment lost 3 bases and the J segment 3 bases; nucleotides outside the gene matches: 3. The CDR3 has 14 amino acids. Germline V gene data show CDR1 as SGDLS and CDR2 as YYNGEE. General study findings and limits: Among the lowest peripheral clonal expansion occurred in 0.1-3.0 mg/kg partial responders. Dose levels from 0.1 to 3.0 mg/kg saw CD4+ and CD8+ blood T cells expand clonally by week 6.

TCRdb's copy holds only in-frame clones and misses some; the assay was immunoSEQ multiplex PCR. The sample lists roughly 50,000 clones, approximately 90% occurring once. The chain joins TRBV9 to TRBJ1-3, with TRBD1 identical over 7 bases. Sequences were derived from CD4+ or CD8+ T cells sorted from blood, sampled in a trial of the OX40 agonist ivuxolimab. The receptor's source is an adult with an advanced solid tumor such as melanoma, head and neck, liver or kidney cancer. For the CDR3, the DNA is TGTGCCAGCAGCGACAGGGGTTATGGAAACACCATATATTTT. This encodes CASSDRGYGNTIYF.